This T cell receptor (beta chain) was sequenced during a study of T-cell reconstitution after alpha-beta-depleted transplantation in children. TCRbeta library construction was performed incorporating unique molecular identifiers. TCRdb recomputed calls from the PCR reads with MiXCR, one row per CDR3 protein. The table has approximately 640,000 distinct CDR3 sequences, approximately 16% seen once. This CDR3 spans 15 amino acids. Trimming removed 2 bases from V and 8 bases from J, with 16 bases in between. From germline, CDR1 is LGHNA and CDR2 YNFKEQ. This clonotype occurred a few times. This TCR was sampled from a human donor who donated a stem cell graft to a child with acute myeloid leukemia. This specimen was PBMCs from the stem cell graft donor, taken from the stem cell graft. This chain links TRBV4-2 with TRBJ2-1, with D perhaps TRBD2 (6 bases). This CDR3 reads CASSQIRDSDDEQFF. The CDR3, as DNA: TGTGCCAGCAGCCAAATCCGGGACTCCGATGATGAGCAGTTCTTC.